What follows are 18 T cell receptor beta chains derived from one specimen sequenced in a study of T cell responses to AZD1222 COVID-19 vaccine. Measured with immunoSEQ multiplex PCR; TCRdb has only the in-frame clones, and not every one. This sample has about 110,000 clones; 92% occur once, and the top ten carry about 8.1%. Source: peripheral blood, taken 28 days after the second AZD1222 dose. Every receptor here comes from an adult who received the AZD1222 COVID-19 vaccine.

The rearrangement uses TRBV30 and TRBJ2-7; D is ambiguous. This CDR3 is built from 14 residues. V gave up 3 bases and J gave up 5 bases, with 17 bases separating them. The germline gives CDR1 GTSNPN, CDR2 SVGIG (reference sequence). The CDR3 loop reads CAWSRAALKDEQYF. The DNA of the CDR3 is TGTGCCTGGAGCCGGGCAGCTTTGAAGGACGAGCAGTACTTC.

The chain couples TRBV5-6 to TRBJ2-3; no definite D call. Germline CDR1 and CDR2: SGHDT and YYEEEE. Trimming removed 3 bases at V and 6 bases at J, with 14 bases between. There are 14 residues in the CDR3. CDR3 in DNA: TGTGCCAGCAGCTCGGTTCGGCTCGGGGATACGCAGTATTTT. Its protein product is CASSSVRLGDTQYF.

The V call is TRBV7-9, the J call TRBJ2-7, with D possibly matching TRBD1 (6 bases). The V end lost 8 bases, the J end lost 0 bases, and 11 bases lay between the germline ends. Germline V gives CDR1 SEHNR, CDR2 FQNEAQ (reference sequence). This CDR3 spans 13 amino acids. DNA of the CDR3: TGTGCCAGCGGACGGACAGACTCCTACGAGCAGTACTTC. It specifies CASGRTDSYEQYF.

This rearrangement joins TRBV6-2 or TRBV6-3 to TRBJ1-2; no definite D call. Trimming removed 0 bases from V and 4 bases from J, with 9 bases in between. Germline V gene data show CDR1 as MNHEY and CDR2 as SVGEGT. This CDR3 region has 14 residues. CDR3 sequence reads: CASSYSTGGYGYTF. In DNA form, the CDR3 reads TGTGCCAGCAGTTACTCAACGGGCGGCTATGGCTACACCTTC.

The V gene is TRBV5-1, the J gene TRBJ2-7; the D gene is possibly TRBD2 (6 bases). Trimming shortened V by 3 bases and J by 6 bases, and 22 bases separated the two germline ends. There are 16 residues in the CDR3. Germline values: CDR1 SGHRS, CDR2 YFSETQ. The CDR3 sequence: CASSYSSRSSVSEQYF. The CDR3 DNA follows: TGCGCCAGCAGCTATAGCAGCCGATCTAGCGTCTCCGAGCAGTACTTC. Full variable domain (missing parts from reference TRBV5-1 and TRBJ2-7): KAGVTQTPRYLIKTRGQQVTLSCSPISGHRSVSWYQQTPGQGLQFLFEYFSETQRNKGNFPGRFSGRQFSNSRSEMNVSTLELGDSALYLCASSYSSRSSVSEQYFGPGTRLTVT.

The count of this clone is one. This chain links TRBV4-1 with TRBJ1-5; D call uncertain. With 4 bases removed from V and 7 bases from J, the gap between germline ends came to 20 bases. This CDR3 has 16 residues. Germline V gene lookup returns CDR1 MGHRA and CDR2 YSYEKL. CDR3 nucleotide sequence: TGCGCCAGCAGCCTCGAATCCGGGAATCAAAGGCAGCCCCAGCATTTT. It is translated as CASSLESGNQRQPQHF.

The chain recombines TRBV6-4 with TRBJ2-1; 12 bases match TRBD2. The CDR3 totals 15 residues. Germline CDR1 is MRHNA and CDR2 is SNTAGT. J gave up 9 bases and V 7 bases, and 10 bases lay outside the gene matches. CDR3: CASKDLAGGSGEQFF. CDR3 DNA: TGTGCCAGCAAGGACCTAGCGGGGGGGAGTGGTGAGCAGTTCTTC.

The gene calls are TRBV28 and TRBJ2-7; no firm D call. Germline loops: CDR1 MDHEN, CDR2 SYDVKM. The CDR3 loop spans 12 amino acids. The V end was cut by 5 bases, the J end by 4 bases, with 9 bases between. CDR3 nucleotides: TGTGCCAGCAGTCTACTAAAGTACGAGCAGTACTTC. Its translation is CASSLLKYEQYF.

The CDR3 region has the DNA TGTGCCAGCGAGTCCCGCTCCTCCTACAATGAGCAGTTCTTC. This translates into CASESRSSYNEQFF. J is TRBJ2-1 and V is TRBV28; D unresolved. Trimming removed 8 bases from V and 0 bases from J, with 11 bases in between. The CDR3 loop spans 14 amino acids. The germline CDR1 and CDR2 sequences are MDHEN and SYDVKM.

The gene calls are TRBV19 and TRBJ2-1, with 9 bases aligning to TRBD2. Germline V gives CDR1 LNHDA, CDR2 SQIVND (reference sequence). The junction had 6 bases not matched to a gene; V was cut back by 5 bases and J by 4 bases. CDR3 length equals 15 residues. The CDR3 loop reads CASSVSGSGYNEQFF. The CDR3 bases are TGTGCCAGTAGTGTTAGCGGGAGCGGGTACAATGAGCAGTTCTTC.

The table lists this clone with a count of one. The CDR3 region has the DNA TGTGCCAGCAGTTACGGCAGGTTATACAATGAGCAGTTCTTC. Translation: CASSYGRLYNEQFF. The rearrangement uses TRBV6-2 or TRBV6-3 and TRBJ2-1; D gene uncertain. The CDR3 is 14 amino acids. CDR1 is MNHEY and CDR2 is SVGEGT in the germline V gene. Between the trimmed V and J ends, which lost 2 bases and 4 bases, there was a span of 9 bases.

The rearrangement uses TRBV4-2 and TRBJ2-3; 8 bases align to TRBD2. V shed 4 bases and J 1 base; nucleotides not matched to a gene: 7. The CDR3 is 16 residues long. CDR1 is LGHNA, CDR2 YNFKEQ, per germline. CDR3: CASSLTGTRGTDTQYF. CDR3 DNA: TGTGCCAGCAGCCTTACCGGGACTAGGGGCACAGATACGCAGTATTTT.

This chain links TRBV7-3 with TRBJ2-2, with D perhaps matching TRBD2 (6 bases). The CDR3 sequence is 15 residues long. Trimming took off 4 bases at V and 0 bases at J, with 9 bases between the two ends. CDR1 and CDR2 (germline): SGHTA, FQGTGA. The CDR3 spells CASSSDYPNTGELFF. The CDR3 nucleotides are TGTGCCAGCAGCTCGGACTACCCGAACACCGGGGAGCTGTTTTTT.

This rearrangement joins TRBV3-1 (or the pseudogene TRBV3-2) to TRBJ2-2; 10 positions match TRBD2. The CDR3 loop spans 19 amino acids. The V gene end was trimmed by 0 bases and the J gene end by 1 base; junction bases not matched to a gene: 8. Germline V gene lookup returns CDR1 LGHDT and CDR2 YNNKEL (reference sequence). CDR3 in amino acids: CASSQDFRSGRGNTGELFF. The CDR3 DNA reads TGTGCCAGCAGCCAAGATTTCAGGAGCGGGAGGGGGAACACCGGGGAGCTGTTTTTT.

The chain combines TRBV7-2 with TRBJ2-7; D is possibly TRBD1 (5 bases). Germline V lookup: CDR1 SGHTA, CDR2 FQGNSA. The germline V and J ends were trimmed by 6 bases and 4 bases, with 13 bases remaining between them. The CDR3 runs 13 residues. The CDR3, as DNA: TGTGCCAGCAGAGGAACAGGATCATACGAGCAGTACTTC. This gives the protein CASRGTGSYEQYF.

This clone was seen many times. The V call is TRBV3-1 (or the pseudogene TRBV3-2), the J call TRBJ2-7; D is ambiguous. The CDR3 contains 12 residues. Trimming stripped 5 bases from V and 6 bases from J, with 11 bases between. Germline V gene sequence: CDR1 LGHDT, CDR2 YNNKEL (reference sequence). CDR3 amino acids: CASSKGSSEQYF. CDR3 nucleotides: TGTGCCAGCAGCAAAGGAAGTTCCGAGCAGTACTTC.

The gene calls are TRBV6-2 or TRBV6-3 and TRBJ2-7; tentatively, D is TRBD2 (6 bases). V dropped 2 bases and J dropped 4 bases, with 9 bases sitting between them. This CDR3 comprises 13 residues. Germline V lookup: CDR1 MNHEY, CDR2 SVGEGT. CDR3 in DNA: TGTGCCAGCAGTTACCTTGGGGGGTACGAGCAGTACTTC. This codes for CASSYLGGYEQYF.

The rearrangement uses TRBV6-1 and TRBJ1-1; D not resolved. The germline V gene encodes CDR1 MNHNS and CDR2 SASEGT. The ends were cut back, 3 bases at V and 3 bases at J, with 14 bases in the middle. CDR3 length equals 15 residues. The CDR3 protein is CASSDARIVDTEAFF. CDR3 coding DNA: TGTGCCAGCAGTGACGCCAGGATAGTTGACACTGAAGCTTTCTTT.